A selection of T cell receptor beta chains follows, all from one sample in a study of T cells expressing NK-cell markers. TCRdb re-called the 5' RACE reads and gives one entry per CDR3 protein, without DNA. The sample features approximately 420,000 distinct CDR3 sequences, with roughly a tenth in its top ten. Sample: blood T cells: a sorted CD56 or NKG2C T cell subset, CD4+ or CD8+ T cells, or bulk PBMC T cells (not recorded which). These receptors were obtained from a woman in her fifties or sixties in good health. Each CDR3 is given with its conserved first and last residue.

TRBV19	TRBJ2-1	CASSNLPTSSYNEQFF
TRBV7-2	TRBJ2-7	CASSLGRLEKQYF
TRBV20-1	TRBJ2-7	CSARKLTSDYEQYF
TRBV12-3/TRBV12-4	TRBJ2-5	CASATLREPQETQYF
TRBV2	TRBJ2-5	CASSEAGRAQETQYF
TRBV2	TRBJ2-1	CASSDRKRTFHEQFF
TRBV3-1	TRBJ2-7	CASSQVLPGGPQLYEQYF
TRBV29-1	TRBJ2-7	CSVQTVGSYEQYF
TRBV7-3	TRBJ2-7	CASRSGPSYEQYF
TRBV5-1	TRBJ2-5	CASSLALAVQETQYF
TRBV19	TRBJ2-3	CASSRGETYTQYF
TRBV7-2	TRBJ2-1	CASSSVRGNEQFF
TRBV19	TRBJ2-2	CASSIGGVGTGELFF
TRBV29-1	TRBJ2-7	CSGPPRCPIPYEQYF
TRBV7-9	TRBJ2-1	CASSLGELNEQFF
TRBV9	TRBJ2-1	CASSVELREGSYNEQFF
TRBV20-1	TRBJ2-1	CSASPLAGSYNEQFF
TRBV4-1	TRBJ2-3	CASSLRAGGATDTQYF
TRBV6-5	TRBJ2-1	CASSSTSGSLLFF
TRBV28	TRBJ1-2	CASSYRVGYTF
TRBV19	TRBJ1-2	CASSIAGGDKAGYTF
TRBV5-6	TRBJ1-1	CASSLVTVRNTEAFF
TRBV19	TRBJ1-1	CASSPRTGGMNTEAFF
TRBV5-1	TRBJ1-2	CASSLLGGGGYGYTF
TRBV19	TRBJ2-3	CASSWGTGVTDTQYF
TRBV5-1	TRBJ1-1	CASSLSGRMDTEAFF
TRBV11-3	TRBJ1-1	CASSLGREKTEAFF
TRBV6-1	TRBJ2-1	CASRIQGLANNEQFF
TRBV19	TRBJ2-1	CASSLLTAGGGEQFF
TRBV29-1	TRBJ2-7	CSVGRGRGEQYF
TRBV5-6	TRBJ2-1	CASSFNRDLPYNEQFF
TRBV29-1	TRBJ2-7	CSAWGMGPEQYF
TRBV7-9	TRBJ1-4	CASSLESKTNEKLFF
TRBV5-1	TRBJ2-7	CASSFNLGPHEQYF
TRBV5-6	TRBJ2-1	CASSTGTSRLQFF
TRBV25-1	TRBJ2-7	CASSQTGITSYEQYF
TRBV5-1	TRBJ2-5	CASSQGDWSSQETQYF
TRBV5-1	TRBJ1-5	CASSTGSGEPQHF
TRBV12-3/TRBV12-4	TRBJ2-5	CASSLVGTSGRVTQYF
TRBV12-3/TRBV12-4	TRBJ2-1	CASSRTGGSYNEQFF
TRBV10-3	TRBJ2-2	CAIRASTTGELFF
TRBV6-6	TRBJ2-7	CASSYSGPGYEQYF
TRBV29-1	TRBJ1-1	CSVRGHSNTEAFF
TRBV25-1	TRBJ2-1	CASSAGTSAYNEQFF
TRBV5-1	TRBJ2-1	CASSRPGQGSNEQFF
TRBV5-1	TRBJ1-1	CASSSRGGASSTEAFF